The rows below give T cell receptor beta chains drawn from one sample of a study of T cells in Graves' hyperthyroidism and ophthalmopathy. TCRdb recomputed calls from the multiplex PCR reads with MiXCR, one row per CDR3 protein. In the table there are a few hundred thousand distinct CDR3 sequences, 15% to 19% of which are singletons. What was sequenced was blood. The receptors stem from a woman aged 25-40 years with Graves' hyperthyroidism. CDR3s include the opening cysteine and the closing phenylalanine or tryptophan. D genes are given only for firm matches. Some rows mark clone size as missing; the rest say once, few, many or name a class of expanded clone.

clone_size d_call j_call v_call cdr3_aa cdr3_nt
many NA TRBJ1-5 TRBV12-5 CASGLTYGTERQPQHF TGTGCTAGTGGTTTGACTTACGGGACTGAACGTCAGCCCCAGCATTTT
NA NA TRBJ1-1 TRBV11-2 CASEADVGMGTEAFF TGTGCCAGCGAAGCGGATGTCGGCATGGGGACTGAAGCTTTCTTT
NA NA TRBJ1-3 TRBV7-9 CASSFEGGSSSGNTIYF TGTGCCAGCAGCTTCGAGGGGGGCAGTAGCTCTGGAAACACCATATATTTT
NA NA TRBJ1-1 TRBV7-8 CASSLRFPGADEAFF TGTGCCAGCAGCTTACGTTTCCCAGGGGCGGATGAAGCTTTCTTT
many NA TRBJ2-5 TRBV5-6 CASRGMTGYQETQYF TGTGCCAGCAGGGGGATGACAGGATACCAAGAGACCCAGTACTTC
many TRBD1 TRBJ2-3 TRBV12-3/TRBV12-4 CASGTRDSPTDTQYF TGTGCCAGCGGAACCCGGGACAGCCCCACAGATACGCAGTATTTT
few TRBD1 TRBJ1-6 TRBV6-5 CASSRGQGGNSPLHF TGCGCCAGCAGTCGTGGACAGGGAGGGAATTCACCCCTCCACTTT
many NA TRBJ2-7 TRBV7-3 CASSSYLGYEQYF TGTGCCAGCAGCTCTTACCTAGGGTACGAGCAGTACTTC
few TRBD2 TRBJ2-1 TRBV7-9 CASSLVLAGVAYNEQFF TGTGCCAGCAGCTTAGTACTAGCGGGAGTGGCCTACAATGAGCAGTTCTTC
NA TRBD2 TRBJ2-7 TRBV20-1 CSAKGRLALDSYEQYF TGCAGTGCTAAGGGACGACTAGCGCTAGACTCCTACGAGCAGTACTTC
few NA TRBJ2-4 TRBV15 CATSRDLAGPAKNIQYF TGTGCCACCAGCAGAGATCTGGCGGGGCCTGCCAAAAACATTCAGTACTTC
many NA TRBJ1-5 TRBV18 CASSTAQDTGQPQHF TGTGCCAGCTCAACGGCCCAGGACACAGGTCAGCCCCAGCATTTT
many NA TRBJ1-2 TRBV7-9 CASSFGPRGGYGYTF TGTGCCAGCAGCTTCGGGCCTCGAGGCGGCTATGGCTACACCTTC
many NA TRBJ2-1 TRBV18 CASSGTWVDEQFF TGTGCCAGCTCAGGGACCTGGGTCGATGAGCAGTTCTTC
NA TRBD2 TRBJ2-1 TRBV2 CASSAGLAGAANEQFF TGTGCCAGCAGTGCGGGACTAGCGGGAGCTGCAAATGAGCAGTTCTTC
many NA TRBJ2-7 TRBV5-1 CASSFDLNYEQYF TGCGCCAGCAGCTTTGACCTTAACTACGAGCAGTACTTC
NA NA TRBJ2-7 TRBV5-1 CASTPGTLVDEQYF TGCGCCAGCACCCCTGGGACTTTAGTAGACGAGCAGTACTTC
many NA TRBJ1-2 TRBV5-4 CASSWFPTDYGYTF TGTGCCAGCAGCTGGTTCCCTACCGACTATGGCTACACCTTC
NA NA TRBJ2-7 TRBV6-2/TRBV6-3 CASRVARRSYEQYF TGTGCCAGCCGGGTCGCCAGGCGTAGCTACGAGCAGTACTTC
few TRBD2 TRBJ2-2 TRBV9 CASSVVAGGPGELFF TGTGCCAGCAGCGTAGTAGCGGGAGGGCCCGGGGAGCTGTTTTTT
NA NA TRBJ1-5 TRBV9 CASSPRGGQQPQHF TGTGCCAGCAGCCCCCGGGGGGGTCAGCAGCCCCAGCATTTT
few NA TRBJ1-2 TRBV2 CASSGAEGPYGYTF TGTGCCAGCAGTGGGGCGGAGGGACCCTATGGCTACACCTTC
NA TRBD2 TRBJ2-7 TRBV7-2 CASSLTSGSDDEQYF TGTGCCAGCAGCTTGACTAGCGGGAGTGATGACGAGCAGTACTTC
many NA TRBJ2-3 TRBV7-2 CASSLSGTRTDTQYF TGTGCCAGCAGCTTATCCGGGACCCGCACAGATACGCAGTATTTT
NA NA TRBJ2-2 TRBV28 CASSSLSNTGELFF TGTGCCAGCAGTTCCCTTAGTAACACCGGGGAGCTGTTTTTT
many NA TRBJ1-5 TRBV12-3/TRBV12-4 CASSPPGYSNQPQHF TGTGCCAGCAGTCCGCCGGGATATAGCAATCAGCCCCAGCATTTT
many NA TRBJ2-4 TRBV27 CASSLFGGTFERAKNIQYF TGTGCCAGCAGTTTATTTGGGGGGACTTTCGAGAGGGCCAAAAACATTCAGTACTTC
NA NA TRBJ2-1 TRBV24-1 CATSDLTRTGINEQFF TGTGCCACCAGTGACCTTACTAGAACTGGAATCAATGAGCAGTTCTTC
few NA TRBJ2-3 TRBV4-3 CASSQDIGQGTDTQYF TGCGCCAGCAGCCAAGATATTGGCCAGGGCACAGATACGCAGTATTTT
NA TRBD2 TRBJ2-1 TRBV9 CASSVESLAGDPEQFF TGTGCCAGCAGCGTAGAATCTCTAGCGGGAGACCCTGAGCAGTTCTTC
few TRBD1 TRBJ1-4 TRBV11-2 CASSIGQGAARPFF TGTGCCAGCAGCATCGGACAGGGGGCCGCGAGACCGTTTTTT
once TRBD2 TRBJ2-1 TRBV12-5 CASSAPGLAGLREQFF TGTGCTAGCTCCGCTCCCGGACTAGCGGGATTACGGGAGCAGTTCTTC
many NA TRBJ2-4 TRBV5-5 CASSLAPGTELIIQYF TGTGCCAGCAGCTTGGCCCCCGGGACCGAATTAATCATTCAGTACTTC